Listed below are T cell receptor beta chains from one sample, sequenced in a study of blood T cells in healthy people across ages. TCRdb reprocessed the 5' RACE reads via MiXCR and lists one record per CDR3 protein. In the table there are over 550,000 distinct CDR3 sequences, under 30% of which are singletons. The sequenced material came from blood. These receptors all stem from a woman of 80 years or more in good health. Each CDR3 is given without its conserved first and last residue. The order of the fields is V gene, J gene, CDR3 protein.

>TRBV6-5|TRBJ2-1
ASSYSIPGSSSHNEQF
>TRBV7-6|TRBJ2-1
AGGSRANYNEQF
>TRBV7-8|TRBJ1-4
ASSPTGGGIATNEKLF
>TRBV29-1|TRBJ2-7
SVKGSYEQY
>TRBV20-1|TRBJ2-1
SALRVAGNEQF
>TRBV4-2|TRBJ1-2
ASSQVGGSNYGYT
>TRBV6-2/TRBV6-3|TRBJ2-7
ASRGGGKYEQY
>TRBV20-1|TRBJ2-1
SARGLQRGGAGEQF
>TRBV27|TRBJ2-1
ASSPGDSPNEQF
>TRBV29-1|TRBJ2-3
SVLLAGGFTDTQY
>TRBV9|TRBJ1-1
ASSGAVNTEAF
>TRBV5-1|TRBJ1-1
ASSRSSANTEAF
>TRBV5-1|TRBJ1-1
ASSRMGQGYTEAF
>TRBV7-2|TRBJ2-7
ASSSTGLAADEQY
>TRBV20-1|TRBJ2-3
SAPPGWTSGTDTQY
>TRBV7-9|TRBJ2-1
ASRDGSYNEQF
>TRBV5-5|TRBJ1-5
ASSLGDRGNQPQH
>TRBV6-5|TRBJ1-4
ASSYLSGPNEKLF
>TRBV4-2|TRBJ1-4
ASSPDRRIEKLF
>TRBV9|TRBJ1-1
ASSVVDSGSTEAF
>TRBV3-1|TRBJ1-1
ASSQEWRPTTEAF
>TRBV30|TRBJ1-2
ARRHHRFGYGYT
>TRBV20-1|TRBJ2-5
SAVLAGGSETQY
>TRBV7-2|TRBJ2-2
ASSLGQGRTGELF
>TRBV6-2/TRBV6-3|TRBJ2-3
ASRLRARYTDTQY
>TRBV5-1|TRBJ1-6
ASSLAVEGRGSPLH
>TRBV3-1|TRBJ1-2
SSSPSAQYGYT
>TRBV2|TRBJ2-1
ASRQLAGGYNEQF
>TRBV6-1|TRBJ1-5
ASRGGSQPQH
>TRBV3-1|TRBJ1-1
ASSQRRGEGNTEAF
>TRBV28|TRBJ2-5
ASSLRRLPLEETQY